Shown below are 2 T cell receptor beta chains from a single sample sequenced in a study of cytomegalovirus exposure and HLA in healthy donors (dated by TCRdb to the late 2010s). The method behind the library was the immunoSEQ multiplex PCR assay. For the multiplex PCR, a mixture combining 60 forward primers for TCR Vbeta segments and 13 reverse primers for TCR Jbeta segments was used. TCRdb took this table from immuneACCESS and kept in-frame rearrangements with V and J called. Such tables lack part of the clones; where checked against another copy, unresolved V genes explain under half of the gap, and the rest is unexplained. Present in this sample are 130,000 or so clones, approximately 82% of which were seen just once. 3% to 3.5% of the sample goes to the ten largest clones. Sequenced material: PBMCs. These receptors all stem from a man aged 40-55 years in good health and CMV-seronegative.

The chain recombines TRBV7-8 with TRBJ1-4; D uncertain. Germline V gene sequence: CDR1 SGHVS, CDR2 FQNEAQ. Deletions cut 1 base from V and 5 bases from J, with 5 bases between. This CDR3 has 13 residues. In nucleotides, the CDR3 is TGTGCCAGCAGCTTAGACCGGAATGAAAAACTGTTTTTT. It yields the protein CASSLDRNEKLFF.

This chain joins TRBV2 and TRBJ2-1; D possibly corresponds to TRBD1 (5 bases). Looked up from germline, CDR1 is SNHLY and CDR2 is FYNNEI. This CDR3 has 16 amino acids. V was cut by 9 bases and J by 0 bases, with 18 bases left in between. CDR3 loop: CAREKTARRSYNEQFF. CDR3 DNA: TGTGCCAGGGAGAAGACAGCGCGCCGCTCCTACAATGAGCAGTTCTTC.